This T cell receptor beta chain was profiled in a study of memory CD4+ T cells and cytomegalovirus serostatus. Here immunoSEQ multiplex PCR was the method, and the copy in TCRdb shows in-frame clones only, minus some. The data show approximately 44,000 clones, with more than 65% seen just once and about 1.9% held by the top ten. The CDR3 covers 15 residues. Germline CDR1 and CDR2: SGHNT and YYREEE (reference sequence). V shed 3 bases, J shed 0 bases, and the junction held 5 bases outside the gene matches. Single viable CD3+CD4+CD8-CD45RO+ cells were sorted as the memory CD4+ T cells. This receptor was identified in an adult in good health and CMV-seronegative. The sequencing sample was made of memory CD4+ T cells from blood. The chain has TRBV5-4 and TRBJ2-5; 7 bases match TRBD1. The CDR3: CASSSETGYQETQYF. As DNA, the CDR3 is TGTGCCAGCAGCTCAGAGACAGGGTACCAAGAGACCCAGTACTTC.